This T cell receptor beta chain was sequenced in a study of T cells of healthy individuals. V lost 5 bases and J lost 3, with 11 bases in between. The CDR3 is 13 amino acids. The germline gives CDR1 SGHAT, CDR2 FQNNGV. On this clonotype: This may be a read error: a much more frequent sequence differs by one nucleotide.

TCRdb re-derived calls from the 5' RACE reads in MiXCR, one entry per CDR3 protein. Of 63,000 or so distinct CDR3 sequences in the sample, 15% to 20% are singletons; the top ten hold around 5.1%. V gene TRBV11-2 combines with J gene TRBJ2-7, with D perhaps matching TRBD1 (6 bases). This TCR was sampled from a human donor in good health. This CDR3 reads CASSRGQNYEQYF. The CDR3 DNA reads as TGTGCCAGCAGCCGCGGACAGAACTACGAGCAGTACTTC.